Below, one T cell receptor beta chain is given with its context. Its antigen is still unknown. Base qualities are not provided; no much larger clone lies one nucleotide away. Read against the paper, the sample's time point label means: baseline before first vaccination. The vaccinee samples were drawn from two UK trials, COV001 and COV002, one of which was a single-blind randomized controlled phase 2/3 trial testing AZD1222 (ChAdOx1 nCoV-19) in healthy adults. Trial participant PBMC samples were collected at day 0 and day 28 after the second dose for TCRbeta chain sequencing. This entry is derived from a study of T cell responses to AZD1222 COVID-19 vaccine (dated by TCRdb to the early 2020s). Turning to the overall study: AZD1222 recipients given second doses at about 4 weeks or at about 12 weeks were pooled, since spike-specific TCR depth and breadth were not found to differ between the two schedules. A total of just over 230 trial participants underwent TCR sequencing, of whom 207 had received two doses of AZD1222 and about 26 had received two doses of the MenACWY control vaccine. Trial participants were enrolled into age subgroups of 18-55, 56-69 and 70-plus years, which contained 148, 28 and 57 TCR-sequenced participants, respectively.

The CDR3 regions of human TCRbeta chains were analyzed by immunosequencing. Turning to the authors' computational methods: TCRs in the repertoires were compared against a reference library of SARS-CoV-2-specific TCRs that had been generated with the MIRA antigen-specificity platform. Breadth was defined as the fraction of unique TCRs that were SARS-CoV-2-associated, and depth was defined as the fraction of total T cells that were SARS-CoV-2-associated. Using the MIRA data, every spike-specific TCR was mapped to the spike region that the TCR reacted to and assigned to either a CD4 or a CD8 class. Log10-transformed breadth and depth values were compared by one-way ANOVA with Sidak's multiple comparisons tests. TCRdb took this table from immuneACCESS and kept in-frame rearrangements with V and J called. Such tables lack part of the clones; where checked against another copy, unresolved V genes explain under half of the gap, and the rest is unexplained. The V and J calls and clone size come from that table; D and trimming were worked out from the DNA. The table for this sample lists approximately 130,000 clones; approximately 85% of them were counted only once. The ten largest clones represent about 8.6% of the sample.

What the work shows at the level of the full study, not this receptor alone: In the small 56-69-year group, the increase in depth fell short of significance, most likely because of low power. Conclusions about previously exposed vaccinees were limited because only a handful of AZD1222 recipients were SARS-CoV-2 seropositive at baseline. The vaccine-associated CD4 TCRs covered the entire spike protein, and the dominant responses fell in regions 160-218 and 743-854. No day 14 peak-response samples were available, so repertoires were characterized only after the peak T cell response. Nearly half of unique spike-specific TCRs reportedly recognized epitopes outside regions mutated in the B.1.351 and B.1.1.7 variants. Spike-specific TCR breadth and depth rose significantly after two AZD1222 doses compared with day 0 and with MenACWY recipients. Participants were mostly white British and included more females than males, and it was suggested by the authors that clonal diversity may have been underestimated.

Reading the germline V gene gives CDR1 SGHRS and CDR2 YFSETQ. Taken from cysteine to phenylalanine, the CDR3 has 15 residues. The only DNA kept is the CDR3, 45 bases in frame from the first base. The germline ends are 11 bases apart after V is trimmed by 1 base and J by 1 base. This material consisted of peripheral blood, taken on day 0 of AZD1222 vaccination. The TCR sequence derives from an adult in good health. The chain uses TRBV5-1 and TRBJ1-1; the D gene is unclear. The nucleotide sequence is TGCGCCAGCAGCTTGATGCAGGCGCCGAACACTGAAGCTTTCTTT. This gives the protein CASSLMQAPNTEAFF.